Listed below are T cell receptor beta chains from one sample, sequenced in a study of shared clonotypes between healthy human individuals. Libraries were prepared by immunoSEQ multiplex PCR; TCRdb keeps only in-frame clonotypes and omits some of them. The data show 2.5 million or so clones, with approximately 94% seen just once and around 0.14% held by the top ten. Source material: naive CD4+ T cells sorted from blood. The receptor source for this set is a man aged 18 to 30 in good health. CDR3s include the opening cysteine and the closing phenylalanine or tryptophan. D genes are given only for firm matches. The size field is filled for only some rows; it gives once, few, many or a size class.

length	size	V	D	J	CDR3	DNA
16	-	TRBV6-1	-	TRBJ1-5	CASSGGQVLTNQPQHF	TGTGCCAGCAGTGGAGGCCAAGTTTTGACGAATCAGCCCCAGCATTTT
15	few	TRBV2	-	TRBJ1-5	CASSEEGDSNQPQHF	TGTGCCAGCAGTGAAGAAGGTGATAGCAATCAGCCCCAGCATTTT
18	-	TRBV4-3	TRBD1	TRBJ2-1	CASSQDLSGTGLANEQFF	TGCGCCAGCAGCCAAGATCTATCCGGGACAGGGCTAGCGAATGAGCAGTTCTTC
15	-	TRBV28	TRBD1	TRBJ1-1	CASSLTGEGMSEAFF	TGTGCCAGCAGTTTGACAGGGGAGGGAATGTCTGAAGCTTTCTTT
13	-	TRBV30	-	TRBJ1-5	CAWSAENTQPQHF	TGTGCCTGGAGTGCCGAAAACACCCAGCCCCAGCATTTT
14	-	TRBV6-1	TRBD1	TRBJ2-5	CASSDVTGLRTQYF	TGTGCCAGCAGTGACGTGACAGGGCTTCGGACCCAGTACTTC
11	-	TRBV5-1	-	TRBJ2-5	CASKTGETQYF	TGCGCCAGCAAGACGGGAGAGACCCAGTACTTC
13	-	TRBV15	-	TRBJ2-7	CATSKSTGYEQYF	TGTGCCACCAGCAAGAGTACAGGGTACGAGCAGTACTTC
14	-	TRBV2	-	TRBJ1-1	CASSASQGNTEAFF	TGTGCCAGCAGTGCGTCCCAGGGGAACACTGAAGCTTTCTTT
13	-	TRBV6-1	-	TRBJ2-3	CASSEAGADTQYF	TGTGCCAGCAGTGAAGCAGGGGCAGATACGCAGTATTTT
16	-	TRBV18	-	TRBJ2-5	CASSPYVQGVEETQYF	TGTGCCAGCTCACCATATGTACAGGGAGTAGAAGAGACCCAGTACTTC
13	-	TRBV2	TRBD1	TRBJ2-7	CASRLRQGSEQYF	TGTGCCAGCAGATTGAGACAGGGGAGCGAGCAGTACTTC
12	-	TRBV6-5	TRBD1	TRBJ1-2	CASSRTGDGYTF	TGTGCCAGCAGTCGGACAGGGGACGGCTACACCTTC
13	-	TRBV7-6	TRBD1	TRBJ1-2	CASSPSGGVGYTF	TGTGCCAGCAGCCCATCAGGGGGGGTTGGCTACACCTTC
15	-	TRBV30	-	TRBJ1-2	CAWSPGSPQRYGYTF	TGTGCCTGGAGTCCCGGTTCACCCCAACGGTATGGCTACACCTTC
14	-	TRBV6-5	-	TRBJ1-2	CASSYSGTNYGYTF	TGTGCCAGCAGTTACTCGGGAACCAACTATGGCTACACCTTC
14	-	TRBV27	-	TRBJ1-6	CASSSRLGNSPLHF	TGTGCCAGCAGTTCGCGATTAGGGAATTCACCCCTCCACTTT
15	-	TRBV5-6	-	TRBJ2-3	CASSLERGYTDTQYF	TGTGCCAGCAGCTTGGAACGGGGGTACACAGATACGCAGTATTTT
15	-	TRBV9	TRBD1	TRBJ1-6	CASSADRAPNSPLHF	TGTGCCAGCAGCGCCGACAGGGCGCCAAATTCACCCCTCCACTTT
17	-	TRBV6-7	-	TRBJ2-3	CASSYSDPGQITDTQYF	TGTGCCAGCAGTTACTCAGATCCGGGACAAATCACAGATACGCAGTATTTT
12	few	TRBV7-9	-	TRBJ1-2	CASSFESREKTF	TGTGCCAGCAGCTTTGAGTCTCGGGAGAAAACCTTC
16	-	TRBV5-6	-	TRBJ1-5	CASSLAGGRGNQPQHF	TGTGCCAGCAGCTTGGCCGGGGGGAGGGGCAATCAGCCCCAGCATTTT
17	-	TRBV7-2	-	TRBJ1-2	CASGGEGWIPVDYGYTF	TGTGCCAGCGGCGGGGAGGGGTGGATCCCCGTGGACTATGGCTACACCTTC
15	-	TRBV6-1	TRBD1	TRBJ1-4	CASSAADRAHEKLFF	TGTGCCAGCAGTGCAGCCGACAGGGCCCATGAAAAACTGTTTTTT
14	-	TRBV6-6	TRBD2	TRBJ2-7	CASRGLAGGYEQYF	TGTGCCAGCCGTGGACTAGCGGGGGGGTACGAGCAGTACTTC
13	-	TRBV15	-	TRBJ2-1	CATSRDRYNEQFF	TGTGCCACCAGCAGAGATCGGTACAATGAGCAGTTCTTC
16	-	TRBV7-2	TRBD2	TRBJ2-3	CASSVTSGRGVDTQYF	TGTGCCAGCAGCGTGACTAGCGGGAGGGGGGTAGATACGCAGTATTTT
15	-	TRBV27	-	TRBJ2-2	CASTGNRVGTGELFF	TGTGCCAGCACAGGAAACAGGGTTGGCACCGGGGAGCTGTTTTTT
15	-	TRBV18	TRBD2	TRBJ2-5	CASSPPGLEGETQYF	TGTGCCAGCTCACCCCCGGGACTAGAGGGAGAGACCCAGTACTTC
13	few	TRBV2	-	TRBJ1-5	CASGGGLPSPQHF	TGTGCCAGCGGGGGGGGCCTCCCTTCGCCCCAGCATTTT
13	-	TRBV5-1	-	TRBJ2-7	CASSASTSIEQYF	TGCGCCAGCAGCGCCTCAACAAGTATCGAGCAGTACTTC
13	-	TRBV6-6	-	TRBJ2-1	CASSRGRYNEQFF	TGTGCCAGCAGCAGGGGAAGGTACAATGAGCAGTTCTTC
14	-	TRBV7-9	-	TRBJ1-1	CASSLEGGGPEAFF	TGTGCCAGCAGCTTAGAGGGTGGAGGTCCTGAAGCTTTCTTT
15	-	TRBV4-3	-	TRBJ1-1	CASSQDNSRGTEAFF	TGCGCCAGCAGCCAAGATAACTCCAGGGGCACTGAAGCTTTCTTT
16	-	TRBV11-2	TRBD2	TRBJ2-3	CASSLDLGTSIDTQYF	TGTGCCAGCAGCTTAGATCTTGGGACTAGTATAGATACGCAGTATTTT
16	-	TRBV5-8	TRBD2	TRBJ2-3	CASSRTSGGAGDTQYF	TGTGCCAGCAGCCGGACTAGCGGGGGTGCCGGAGATACGCAGTATTTT
12	few	TRBV7-2	-	TRBJ2-7	CASRGVGYEQYF	TGTGCCAGCAGGGGAGTTGGGTACGAGCAGTACTTC
16	-	TRBV5-1	-	TRBJ2-5	CASSPANEGAGETQYF	TGCGCCAGCAGCCCCGCCAATGAGGGGGCGGGGGAGACCCAGTACTTC
13	few	TRBV29-1	-	TRBJ1-2	CSVDSGGSLGYTF	TGCAGCGTGGACTCTGGGGGCAGCTTGGGCTACACCTTC
15	-	TRBV11-2	TRBD1	TRBJ2-7	CASSSGDRAMDEQYF	TGTGCCAGCAGCTCAGGGGACAGGGCGATGGACGAGCAGTACTTC
15	-	TRBV5-4	TRBD1	TRBJ2-5	CASSYTTGGAETQYF	TGTGCCAGCAGCTACACGACAGGGGGAGCAGAGACCCAGTACTTC
16	-	TRBV28	-	TRBJ1-6	CASSPSDRTYNSPLHF	TGTGCCAGCAGTCCATCTGACAGGACCTATAATTCACCCCTCCACTTT
15	-	TRBV9	TRBD1	TRBJ1-6	CASSPIGTGLSPLHF	TGTGCCAGCAGCCCCATCGGGACAGGTCTTTCACCCCTCCACTTT
16	once	TRBV2	TRBD2	TRBJ2-2	CASSEKSGGNTGELFF	TGTGCCAGCAGTGAAAAAAGCGGGGGGAACACCGGGGAGCTGTTTTTT
13	-	TRBV11-2	-	TRBJ1-4	CASSLGEVEKLFF	TGTGCCAGCAGCTTAGGGGAAGTCGAAAAACTGTTTTTT
14	-	TRBV5-1	-	TRBJ1-1	CASSHTSPGTEAFF	TGCGCCAGCAGCCATACGAGCCCGGGAACTGAAGCTTTCTTT
15	-	TRBV7-7	TRBD2	TRBJ2-1	CASSPGGGRYNEQFF	TGTGCTAGCAGCCCCGGGGGGGGTCGGTACAATGAGCAGTTCTTC
15	-	TRBV18	-	TRBJ2-7	CASSRPGARLHEQYF	TGTGCCAGCTCAAGACCCGGGGCCCGTCTCCACGAGCAGTACTTC
17	-	TRBV4-1	-	TRBJ2-5	CASSQDVRQTHQETQYF	TGCGCCAGCAGCCAAGATGTGAGGCAGACTCATCAAGAGACCCAGTACTTC
13	-	TRBV10-3	-	TRBJ1-1	CAISPGTSFEAFF	TGTGCCATCAGCCCCGGGACTAGCTTTGAAGCTTTCTTT
16	-	TRBV30	TRBD2	TRBJ2-2	CAWSVRAGVRTGELFF	TGTGCCTGGAGTGTTAGGGCGGGGGTGCGCACCGGGGAGCTGTTTTTT
13	-	TRBV5-1	-	TRBJ2-5	CASGGQLQETQYF	TGCGCCAGCGGAGGACAGCTCCAAGAGACCCAGTACTTC
16	-	TRBV5-6	-	TRBJ1-2	CASSRIPGVITYGYTF	TGTGCCAGCAGCCGGATCCCAGGGGTTATCACCTATGGCTACACCTTC